This T cell receptor (beta chain) was found in a study of early T cells in non-severe SARS-CoV-2 infection. The CDR3 has 15 amino acids. The V and J ends lost 1 base and 5 bases, in that order; junction bases with no gene match: 1. TCRdb called the 5' RACE reads again in MiXCR, with one record for every CDR3 protein. The data contain more than 75,000 distinct CDR3 sequences, roughly an eighth of them singletons. The sequencing sample was made of whole blood. J is TRBJ2-1 and V is TRBV12-3 or TRBV12-4; TRBD2 matches at 11 bases. This clonotype originated in an adult who was a healthcare worker with PCR-confirmed SARS-CoV-2 infection or an uninfected control (not recorded which). The CDR3 loop reads CASSLGLAGHNEQFF. As DNA, the CDR3 is TGTGCCAGCAGTTTAGGACTAGCGGGGCACAATGAGCAGTTCTTC.